There are many counts of the clone carrying this T cell receptor (beta chain). Germline V gene data show CDR1 as SNHLY and CDR2 as FYNNEI. V was shortened by 7 bases and J by 1 base, with 21 bases between the two germline ends. The CDR3 runs 17 residues. The data belong to a study of T cells in Graves' hyperthyroidism and ophthalmopathy. Amplified regions were TCR beta CDR3 sequences from RNA transcripts. HTBI primers drove first-round RT-PCR of the TCR CDR3. TCRdb recomputed calls from the multiplex PCR reads with MiXCR, one row per CDR3 protein. The repertoire includes some 740,000 distinct CDR3 sequences, about 14% of them detected once, and about 10% sits in the top ten.

This clonotype originated in a woman younger than 35 with Graves' hyperthyroidism. V gene TRBV2 combines with J gene TRBJ2-3; maybe TRBD2 (6 bases). Specimen: blood. The CDR3 bases are TGTGCCAGCAAGGCCCCCCGGGGACTCTACCGCACAGATACGCAGTATTTT. It yields the protein CASKAPRGLYRTDTQYF.